This T cell receptor beta chain was sequenced for a study of T cell responses to AZD1222 COVID-19 vaccine. Second doses at about 4 or about 12 weeks were pooled. Clones were read by immunoSEQ multiplex PCR, and TCRdb kept only the in-frame ones, dropping some. The repertoire holds more than 90,000 clones, about 86% seen once, with 17% in the top ten. Per the germline V gene, CDR1 is SNHLY and CDR2 is FYNNEI. V was cut by 7 bases and J by 5 bases, with 12 bases left in between. CDR3 length: 12 amino acids. This sequence was found in an adult who received the AZD1222 COVID-19 vaccine. The sample consisted of peripheral blood, taken 28 days after the second AZD1222 dose. This chain uses TRBV2 with TRBJ2-7; D gene unclear. The CDR3 bases are TGTGCCAGCACCGACACATTCGACGAGCAGTACTTC. Translation gives CASTDTFDEQYF.